This is a list of T cell receptor beta chains from one sample in a study of T cell responses to AZD1222 COVID-19 vaccine. Generated by immunoSEQ multiplex PCR, the TCRdb table keeps only in-frame clones and is missing some. The data contain approximately 200,000 clones, about nine tenths of them singletons. This specimen consisted of peripheral blood, obtained 28 days after the second AZD1222 dose. Every receptor here comes from an adult who received the AZD1222 COVID-19 vaccine. Both conserved end residues are part of each CDR3. The D gene is left open where the match is weak. The size field is filled for only some rows; it gives once, few, many or a size class.

>once|TRBJ2-7|.|TRBV27
TGTGCCAGCAGTCCAGGGACCCTCCTGGGCCCCTACGAGCAGTACTTC
CASSPGTLLGPYEQYF
>.|TRBJ2-7|.|TRBV25-1
TGTGCCAGCAGTGAAGGGACCGAGGACGACTACGAGCAGTACTTC
CASSEGTEDDYEQYF
>.|TRBJ2-5|.|TRBV4-2
TGTGCCAGCGGATTGCGGGCAGGGTCGGAGACCCAGTACTTC
CASGLRAGSETQYF
>.|TRBJ1-5|.|TRBV6-2/TRBV6-3
TGTGCCAGCAGTTATGTTACGGGTGCTAGCAATCAGCCCCAGCATTTT
CASSYVTGASNQPQHF
>.|TRBJ1-2|.|TRBV19
TGTGCCAGTAGCCCTAGAGGGAGGAAAGGCTACACCTTC
CASSPRGRKGYTF
>.|TRBJ2-3|TRBD2|TRBV6-1
TGTGCCAGCAGTGACCTAGCGGTAGATACGCAGTATTTT
CASSDLAVDTQYF
>.|TRBJ2-7|TRBD2|TRBV4-3
TGCGCCAGCAGCCAACGACTAGCGGGAGGCAGGTACGAGCAGTACTTC
CASSQRLAGGRYEQYF
>.|TRBJ2-2|TRBD2|TRBV11-2
TGTGCCAGCAGCTTTGTACTAGCGGGGGGCACCGGGGAGCTGTTTTTT
CASSFVLAGGTGELFF
>.|TRBJ2-3|TRBD2|TRBV3-1/TRBV3-2
TGTGCCAGCAGCCAAACGCCACCTCTAGCGGACCTCACAGATACGCAGTATTTT
CASSQTPPLADLTDTQYF
>.|TRBJ2-3|.|TRBV7-2
TGTGCCAGCAGCTTAGCGGGTATGGGCACAGATACGCAGTATTTT
CASSLAGMGTDTQYF
>.|TRBJ2-7|TRBD2|TRBV7-2
TGTGCCAGCAGCTTACCCCCAAAGGGAGGGAGCGAGCAGTACTTC
CASSLPPKGGSEQYF
>.|TRBJ2-1|TRBD2|TRBV7-2
TGTGCCAGCAGCTTACTCGGGACTAGCGGGAGTAATGAGCAGTTCTTC
CASSLLGTSGSNEQFF
>.|TRBJ2-1|TRBD2|TRBV24-1
TGTGCCACCAGTGATTTTCGTAGCGGGAGCGGTAACTACAATGAGCAGTTCTTC
CATSDFRSGSGNYNEQFF
>.|TRBJ1-1|.|TRBV3-1/TRBV3-2
TGTGCCAGCAGCCAGATGCCCAACACTGAAGCTTTCTTT
CASSQMPNTEAFF
>.|TRBJ2-2|.|TRBV4-1
TGCGCCAGCAGCCAAGAGTTCGGGAGAGCCGGGGAGCTGTTTTTT
CASSQEFGRAGELFF
>.|TRBJ1-1|.|TRBV7-8
TGTGCCAGCAGTCGAGGAGAGGGGAACACTGAAGCTTTCTTT
CASSRGEGNTEAFF
>.|TRBJ1-2|.|TRBV28
TGTGCCAGCAGTCCGGCGTCTTTCTATGGCTACACCTTC
CASSPASFYGYTF
>.|TRBJ1-6|.|TRBV30
TGTGCCTGGAGTTTCCCCGGGATCCGGGAGTCACCCCTCCACTTT
CAWSFPGIRESPLHF
>.|TRBJ2-7|.|TRBV6-5
TGTGCCAGCAGCTCGCCCCGAACGGGTGAGCAGTACTTC
CASSSPRTGEQYF
>.|TRBJ2-5|TRBD1|TRBV15
TGTGCCACCAGCGGCCGGGACAGGGGGCGGGGGACCCAGTACTTC
CATSGRDRGRGTQYF
>.|TRBJ2-7|TRBD2|TRBV10-3
TGTGCCATCAGTTCCGGACTAGCGGGAGGTCGGTCCTACGAGCAGTACTTC
CAISSGLAGGRSYEQYF
>.|TRBJ2-3|.|TRBV6-2/TRBV6-3
TGTGCCAGCAGTATGACAGTAAGCACAGATACGCAGTATTTT
CASSMTVSTDTQYF
>.|TRBJ1-3|.|TRBV6-5
TGTGCCAGCATGAGTACTGGAAACACCATATATTTT
CASMSTGNTIYF
>once|TRBJ1-1|.|TRBV3-1/TRBV3-2
TGTGCCAGCAGCCTCCTGACTGGGAACACTGAAGCTTTCTTT
CASSLLTGNTEAFF
>.|TRBJ1-2|.|TRBV6-5
TGTGCCAGCAGCTCTGGGGCAGCAGGGTATGGCTACACCTTC
CASSSGAAGYGYTF
>.|TRBJ2-3|.|TRBV7-3
TGTGCCAGCAGCTTATCCAACAGGGTAGGGAAGTATTTT
CASSLSNRVGKYF
>once|TRBJ2-1|TRBD1|TRBV7-3
TGTGCCAGCAGCTTAGGATTTGGACAGGGTGAGTTCTTC
CASSLGFGQGEFF
>.|TRBJ2-3|.|TRBV6-5
TGTGCCAGCAGGGACCTTATGACGCAGTATTTT
CASRDLMTQYF
>.|TRBJ2-7|.|TRBV5-1
TGCGCCAGCAGCTGGGACCGGAGCGAGCAGTACTTC
CASSWDRSEQYF
>once|TRBJ1-2|TRBD1|TRBV5-1
TGCGCCAGCAGCTTGACAGGGGGCGATGGGTTTCACACCTTC
CASSLTGGDGFHTF
>.|TRBJ2-1|TRBD2|TRBV2
TGTGCCAGCAGTGAAGACGGCGGGGGGCTTCTCAATGAGCAGTTCTTC
CASSEDGGGLLNEQFF
>.|TRBJ2-1|TRBD2|TRBV9
TGTGCCAGCAGCGGCTTAGCGGGAGCGATCTACAATGAGCAGTTCTTC
CASSGLAGAIYNEQFF
>.|TRBJ2-7|.|TRBV7-3
TGTGCCAGCAGCTTAGATGGTCAGGAGCAGTACTTC
CASSLDGQEQYF
>once|TRBJ1-1|.|TRBV14
TGTGCCAGCAGCCCCCCCGGGAGAGAAACTGAAGCTTTCTTT
CASSPPGRETEAFF
>few|TRBJ2-7|TRBD2|TRBV7-9
TGTGCCAGCAGCCTGGGGCGGGAGGAGTCTCACGAGCAGTACTTC
CASSLGREESHEQYF
>.|TRBJ1-5|.|TRBV28
TGTGCCAGCAGTTTAGGCACCGTCAATCAGCCCCAGCATTTT
CASSLGTVNQPQHF
>.|TRBJ2-5|.|TRBV18
TGTGCCAGCTCACCAATATTGGGAGAGACCCAGTACTTC
CASSPILGETQYF
>.|TRBJ2-2|.|TRBV20-1
TGCAGTGCTAGAGTGCTCGCGGAGCTGTTTTTT
CSARVLAELFF
>.|TRBJ1-2|.|TRBV15
TGTGCCACCAGCAGGGGGGACTCTCCCTATGGCTACACCTTC
CATSRGDSPYGYTF
>.|TRBJ1-1|.|TRBV19
TGTGCCAGTACGGAGGGGGGATTTGTTATAAGGGCTGAAGCTTTCTTT
CASTEGGFVIRAEAFF
>once|TRBJ1-2|.|TRBV7-3
TGTGCCAGCAGCCGCGGGGGTTCCGACTATGGCTACACCTTC
CASSRGGSDYGYTF
>once|TRBJ2-7|TRBD2|TRBV28
TGTGCCAGCAGTCCGACTAGCGGGTTACACTACGAGCAGTACTTC
CASSPTSGLHYEQYF
>many|TRBJ2-6|TRBD1|TRBV6-4
TGTGCCAGCAGCGACGACAGGGCCGGGGCCAACGTCCTGACTTTC
CASSDDRAGANVLTF
>few|TRBJ1-5|.|TRBV12-3/TRBV12-4
TGTGCCAGCAATCCCTGGAGGGGGCCCCAGCATTTT
CASNPWRGPQHF
>.|TRBJ1-3|.|TRBV7-6
TGTGCCAGCAGCTTCACAGGCCGCTCTGGAAACACCATATATTTT
CASSFTGRSGNTIYF
>.|TRBJ2-3|.|TRBV7-2
TGTGCCAGCAGCCTGGGAGGCGGATTTAGCACAGATACGCAGTATTTT
CASSLGGGFSTDTQYF
>once|TRBJ1-2|.|TRBV28
TGTGCCAGCAGCACCGCACCTAACTATGGCTACACCTTC
CASSTAPNYGYTF
>.|TRBJ2-1|TRBD2|TRBV4-2
TGTGCCAGCAGCCAAAGGGGTAGCGGGATATCCTACAATGAGCAGTTCTTC
CASSQRGSGISYNEQFF
>.|TRBJ2-1|TRBD2|TRBV7-3
TGTGCCAGCAGCCCCCTAGCGGGTCCCTACAATGAGCAGTTCTTC
CASSPLAGPYNEQFF
>few|TRBJ2-3|TRBD1|TRBV5-1
TGCGCCAGCAGCATCGGGACAGGGTATACAGATACGCAGTATTTT
CASSIGTGYTDTQYF
>.|TRBJ1-1|TRBD1|TRBV28
TGTGCCAGCAGTTCAGGGGGCAGCTCAAAAGCTTTCTTT
CASSSGGSSKAFF
>few|TRBJ1-2|TRBD1|TRBV3-1/TRBV3-2
TGTGCCAGCAGCCAGGGGACAGCTAACTATGGCTACACCTTC
CASSQGTANYGYTF
>.|TRBJ2-1|TRBD2|TRBV24-1
TGTGCCACCAGTGATTTCCCCGTACGCGCGGGAGGGCCCGGTGAGCAGTTCTTC
CATSDFPVRAGGPGEQFF
>once|TRBJ2-4|TRBD2|TRBV28
TGTGCCAGCGTCCCGAGTCTAGCGGGATCACTAGCCAAAAACATTCAGTACTTC
CASVPSLAGSLAKNIQYF
>.|TRBJ1-2|TRBD1|TRBV2
TGTGCCAGCAGTGGGGACAGGGACTATGGCTACACCTTC
CASSGDRDYGYTF